This TCR beta chain was captured in a study of cytotoxic CD8 clonotypes in ibrutinib-treated CLL. Researchers set a sequencing depth target of 1 in 200,000 to 1 in 1 million T cells. Some clones are missing from TCRdb's copy, which holds only in-frame ones; the method was immunoSEQ multiplex PCR. This table has 65,000 to 85,000 clones, around four fifths appearing once. Trimming removed 7 bases at V and 4 bases at J, with 7 bases between. The CDR3 runs to 11 residues. Germline V gives CDR1 MNHNY, CDR2 SVGAGI (reference sequence). On this clone: Its matching antigen is unknown.

Study-wide results and caveats: Contraction or stability on treatment characterized the public clonotypes, which were uncommon. Sampling of sustained-remission and progressing patients occurred at differing times. Upon ibrutinib response clonality rose, and upon progression it fell back toward baseline.

The gene calls are TRBV6-6 and TRBJ1-1; D is perhaps TRBD1 (5 bases). The sample consisted of PBMCs, taken after 24 months of ibrutinib treatment. This clonotype originated in a human donor with chronic lymphocytic leukemia. The CDR3 loop reads CASTGGTEAFF. The CDR3 DNA follows: TGTGCCAGCACCGGGGGCACTGAAGCTTTCTTT.